This T cell receptor beta chain was identified during a study of blood T cell repertoires in COVID-19. Measured with immunoSEQ multiplex PCR; TCRdb has only the in-frame clones, and not every one. Altogether 200,000 to 300,000 clones are present, more than 85% being singletons, with the ten largest covering approximately 4.1%. Germline loops: CDR1 MNHEY, CDR2 SVGEGT. The ends lost 6 bases at V and 2 bases at J; junction bases unmatched: 15. The CDR3 spans 18 residues. Sequenced: PBMCs or T cells enriched from blood (not recorded which). This sequence joins TRBV6-2 or TRBV6-3 and TRBJ2-7; TRBD2 agrees at 11 bases. The source is a woman aged 30 to 39 who had recovered from COVID-19. For the CDR3, the DNA is TGTGCCAGCAGCCGTCATGGGACTAGCGGCCCCATCCCCTACGAGCAGTACTTC. Residues: CASSRHGTSGPIPYEQYF.